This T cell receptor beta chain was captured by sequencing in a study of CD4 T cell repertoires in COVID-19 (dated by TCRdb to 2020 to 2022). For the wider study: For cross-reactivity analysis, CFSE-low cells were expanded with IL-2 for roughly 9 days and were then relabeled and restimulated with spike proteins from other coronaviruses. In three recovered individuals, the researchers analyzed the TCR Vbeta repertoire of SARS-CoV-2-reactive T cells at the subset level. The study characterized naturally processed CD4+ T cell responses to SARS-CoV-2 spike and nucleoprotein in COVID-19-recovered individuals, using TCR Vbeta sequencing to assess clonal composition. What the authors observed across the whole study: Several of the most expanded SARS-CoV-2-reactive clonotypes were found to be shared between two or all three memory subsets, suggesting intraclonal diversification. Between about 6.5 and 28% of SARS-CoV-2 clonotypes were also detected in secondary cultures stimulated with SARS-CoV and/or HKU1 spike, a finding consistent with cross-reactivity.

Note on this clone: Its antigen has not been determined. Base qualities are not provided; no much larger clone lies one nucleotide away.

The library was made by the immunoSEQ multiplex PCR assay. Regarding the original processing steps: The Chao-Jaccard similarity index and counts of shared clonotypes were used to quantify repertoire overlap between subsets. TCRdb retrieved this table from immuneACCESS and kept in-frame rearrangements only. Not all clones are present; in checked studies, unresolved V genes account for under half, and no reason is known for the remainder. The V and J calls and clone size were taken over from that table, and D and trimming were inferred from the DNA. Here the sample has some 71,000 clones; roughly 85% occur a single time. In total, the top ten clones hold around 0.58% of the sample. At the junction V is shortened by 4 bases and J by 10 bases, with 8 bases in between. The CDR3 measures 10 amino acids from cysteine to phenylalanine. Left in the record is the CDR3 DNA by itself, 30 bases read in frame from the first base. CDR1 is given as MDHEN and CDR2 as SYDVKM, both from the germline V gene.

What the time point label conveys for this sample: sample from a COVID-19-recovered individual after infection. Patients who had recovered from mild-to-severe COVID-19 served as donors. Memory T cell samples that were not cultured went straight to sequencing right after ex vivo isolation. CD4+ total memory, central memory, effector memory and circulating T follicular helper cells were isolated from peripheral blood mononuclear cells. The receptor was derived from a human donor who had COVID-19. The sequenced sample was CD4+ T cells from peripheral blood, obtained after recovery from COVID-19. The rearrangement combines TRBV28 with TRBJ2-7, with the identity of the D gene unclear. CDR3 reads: CASSSVTQYF. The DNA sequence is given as TGTGCCAGCAGTTCGGTCACTCAGTACTTC.